Below are 7 T cell receptor beta chains sequenced from a single sample in a study of blood T cell repertoires in COVID-19. Clones were sequenced by immunoSEQ multiplex PCR, and TCRdb holds only the in-frame ones, with some missing. The sample shows about 24,000 clones, about 88% of them seen only once. The specimen was peripheral blood. The receptors come from a man in his sixties or seventies with acute or convalescent COVID-19.

The chain couples TRBV9 to TRBJ2-7, with D maybe TRBD2 (6 bases). This CDR3 has 14 residues. CDR1 is SGDLS and CDR2 is YYNGEE in the germline V gene. With 5 bases removed from V and 2 bases from J, the gap between germline ends came to 14 bases. The DNA of the CDR3 is TGTGCCAGCAGTTTTGGACTAACGACCTACGAGCAGTACTTC. Translated: CASSFGLTTYEQYF.

The chain has TRBV7-8 and TRBJ1-1; no definite D call. V lost 5 bases, J lost 0 bases, and 10 bases lay in between. This CDR3 is 14 amino acids long. Per germline, CDR1 SGHVS and CDR2 FQNEAQ. The CDR3 sequence is CASSRRPLNTEAFF. The CDR3 DNA is TGTGCCAGCAGCCGCAGGCCGCTGAACACTGAAGCTTTCTTT.

The V call is TRBV19, the J call TRBJ1-6; TRBD1 aligns across 7 bases. V shed 3 bases and J 8 bases; nucleotides not matched to a gene: 7. Germline CDR1 LNHDA, CDR2 SQIVND (reference sequence). The CDR3 extends over 15 amino acids. This CDR3 reads CASSISGQVDSPLHF. CDR3 DNA sequence: TGTGCCAGTAGTATTAGCGGACAGGTCGATTCACCCCTCCACTTT. Drawing the rest from reference TRBV19 and TRBJ1-6, the complete variable domain is DGGITQSPKYLFRKEGQNVTLSCEQNLNHDAMYWYRQDPGQGLRLIYYSQIVNDFQKGDIAEGYSVSREKKESFPLTVTSAQKNPTAFYLCASSISGQVDSPLHFGNGTRLTVT.

The rearrangement links TRBV19 to TRBJ2-3, with TRBD2 matching over 8 bases. The CDR3 is 14 residues long. The V gene end was trimmed by 6 bases and the J gene end by 6 bases; junction bases not matched to a gene: 8. CDR1 and CDR2 (germline): LNHDA, SQIVND (reference sequence). CDR3: CASRTGGARDTQYF. The CDR3 DNA sequence: TGTGCCAGTAGAACCGGGGGGGCCAGGGATACGCAGTATTTT.

The chain couples TRBV11-2 to TRBJ2-5; tentatively, D is TRBD2 (7 bases). The CDR3 contains 16 residues. Trimming left V 5 bases short and J 0 bases short, with 16 bases between. The germline V gene has CDR1 SGHAT and CDR2 FQNNGV. CDR3 protein: CASSRVGGGYQETQYF. The CDR3 nucleotides are TGTGCCAGCAGCCGCGTGGGGGGGGGCTACCAAGAGACCCAGTACTTC.

The genes are TRBV18 and TRBJ2-7; a weak D match, TRBD1 (5 bases). The V gene lost 3 bases and the J gene lost 6 bases, with 12 bases spanning the gap. CDR3 length equals 13 residues. In germline, CDR1 is KGHSH, CDR2 LQKENI. The CDR3 DNA follows: TGTGCCAGCTCACCTATTCCTAGGGGCGAGCAGTACTTC. Its protein is CASSPIPRGEQYF.

The chain links TRBV10-3 to TRBJ2-1; 11 nucleotides align to TRBD2. CDR3 size: 16 residues. Germline-derived CDR1 and CDR2 are ENHRY and SYGVKD. J lost 7 bases, V lost 4 bases, and 9 bases had no gene match. CDR3 in amino acids: CAISVLASGRSNEQFF. CDR3 DNA: TGTGCCATCAGTGTATTGGCTAGCGGGAGGTCAAATGAGCAGTTCTTC.